This passage covers 9 T cell receptor beta chains from one sample sequenced in a study of T cell repertoires in cytomegalovirus infection. Their antigens remain unidentified. TCRdb fed the reads into MiXCR, producing one record per CDR3 protein. The sample has 550,000 to 700,000 distinct CDR3 sequences; 40% are singletons. The sample here was cultured PBMCs, taken from culture after CMV antigen stimulation. The source of these receptors is a human donor in good health (CMV status not recorded). Some clones in this sample may be carry-over from other donors' samples.

In this sample, this clonotype turned up a few times. V usage is TRBV7-2 and J usage is TRBJ2-5, with D possibly matching TRBD2 (6 bases). The germline gives CDR1 SGHTA, CDR2 FQGNSA. This CDR3 is built from 15 residues. V dropped 1 base and J dropped 4 bases, with 13 bases sitting between them. The CDR3 DNA sequence: TGTGCCAGCAGCTTAGACGGGGGTCTGGGAGAGACCCAGTACTTC. Its translation: CASSLDGGLGETQYF.

The chain couples TRBV28 to TRBJ2-3; D possibly corresponds to TRBD1 (8 bases). V lost 6 bases to trimming and J lost 3 bases, with 13 bases between them. This CDR3 is 14 amino acids long. The germline V gene encodes CDR1 MDHEN and CDR2 SYDVKM. This CDR3 is CASREQGGTDTQYF. The CDR3 nucleotides read TGTGCCAGCAGGGAACAGGGGGGGACAGATACGCAGTATTTT.

CDR3 sequence (DNA): TGCGCCAGCAGCTTCTCACAGCCAGGAGACCCCCAGTACTTC. Protein sequence: CASSFSQPGDPQYF. The chain recombines TRBV5-1 with TRBJ2-5; no clear D. The CDR3 has 14 amino acids. The V end was cut by 2 bases, the J end by 9 bases, with 17 bases between. CDR1 is SGHRS and CDR2 is YFSETQ in the germline V gene.

This rearrangement joins TRBV4-1 to TRBJ1-5; 10 nucleotides align to TRBD1. Germline V gives CDR1 MGHRA, CDR2 YSYEKL. This CDR3 has 17 residues. With V trimmed by 0 bases and J by 6 bases, 8 bases remained unmatched. The CDR3 here is CASSQDHPTGGLQPQHF. Written as DNA, the CDR3 is TGCGCCAGCAGCCAAGATCACCCGACAGGGGGCCTTCAGCCCCAGCATTTT.

The chain uses TRBV6-8 and TRBJ1-2; TRBD1 aligns across 9 bases. There are 14 residues in the CDR3. Germline CDR1 MNHGY, CDR2 SAAAGT. After removal of 6 bases from V and 8 bases from J, the junction contained 10 bases not matched to a gene. The CDR3 spells CASSLTRTGVGYTF. CDR3 coding DNA: TGTGCCAGCAGCCTCACCCGGACAGGGGTAGGCTACACCTTC.

J is TRBJ2-3 and V is TRBV28; a weak D match, TRBD1 (5 bases). In germline, CDR1 is MDHEN, CDR2 SYDVKM. V was pared by 8 bases and J by 5 bases, with 14 bases between. This CDR3 spans 13 amino acids. The CDR3 coding sequence is TGTGCCAGCCTGGGGCGGATAAGAGATACGCAGTATTTT. Translating gives CASLGRIRDTQYF.

The chain carries TRBV28 and TRBJ1-4; D uncertain. Germline CDR1 and CDR2: MDHEN and SYDVKM. V shed 3 bases and J shed 0 bases, with 8 bases lying between them. The CDR3 has 15 amino acids. This CDR3 reads CASSLPSSTNEKLFF. CDR3 coding DNA: TGTGCCAGCAGTTTGCCAAGTTCAACTAATGAAAAACTGTTTTTT.

In this sample, this clonotype turned up a few times. The rearrangement joins TRBV7-2 to TRBJ2-4; D gene unclear. The length of the CDR3 is 14 residues. Per germline, CDR1 SGHTA and CDR2 FQGNSA. V lost 1 base and J lost 2, with 6 bases in between. As DNA, the CDR3 is TGTGCCAGCAGCTTAGTTATGTCCAAAAACATTCAGTACTTC. It is translated as CASSLVMSKNIQYF.

In its sample, this clonotype was seen a few times. The chain uses TRBV7-6 and TRBJ2-1; 7 nucleotides match TRBD2. Unmatched junction bases numbered 5, after V lost 2 bases and J lost 4 bases. The CDR3 spans 15 residues. Per the germline V gene, CDR1 is SGHVS and CDR2 is FNYEAQ. CDR3 sequence: CASSLNSGDYNEQFF. The CDR3 DNA reads TGTGCCAGCAGCTTAAACAGCGGGGATTACAATGAGCAGTTCTTC.